This is a list of T cell receptor beta chains from one sample in a study of shared clonotypes between healthy human individuals. Method: immunoSEQ multiplex PCR; TCRdb's copy keeps in-frame clones and lacks some. This table has roughly 640,000 clones, about 97% appearing once. Input material: naive CD4+ T cells sorted from blood. The receptor set was obtained from a woman under 40 in good health. The CDR3 runs from the conserved cysteine through the conserved F or W. The D gene is left open where the match is weak. Size is omitted from some rows. Given values are once, few, many or a class for expanded clones.

len,j_gene,abundance,v_gene,d_gene,CDR3aa,CDR3nt
12,TRBJ1-1,-,TRBV28,-,CASSSQESEAFF,TGTGCCAGCAGTTCACAAGAGAGTGAAGCTTTCTTT
15,TRBJ2-7,-,TRBV5-1,TRBD1,CASSIQGVSSYEQYF,TGCGCCAGCAGCATACAGGGGGTGAGCTCCTACGAGCAGTACTTC
14,TRBJ1-3,once,TRBV25-1,TRBD1,CASSQGGSGNTIYF,TGTGCCAGTAGTCAGGGGGGATCTGGAAACACCATATATTTT
13,TRBJ2-4,-,TRBV28,-,CASSLSVANIQYF,TGTGCCAGCAGTTTAAGTGTGGCAAACATTCAGTACTTC
17,TRBJ1-4,-,TRBV15,-,CATSRDPAAATNEKLFF,TGTGCCACCAGCAGAGACCCAGCTGCTGCAACTAATGAAAAACTGTTTTTT
16,TRBJ2-7,-,TRBV7-9,TRBD2,CASSLNPSGSSYEQYF,TGTGCCAGCAGCTTAAACCCTAGCGGGAGCTCCTACGAGCAGTACTTC
15,TRBJ2-7,-,TRBV27,TRBD2,CASSPGTSGLYEQYF,TGTGCCAGCAGCCCAGGGACTAGCGGGCTCTACGAGCAGTACTTC
19,TRBJ1-4,-,TRBV18,-,CASSAKIKAQFATNEKLFF,TGTGCCAGCTCAGCTAAAATAAAGGCGCAGTTTGCAACTAATGAAAAACTGTTTTTT
14,TRBJ2-1,-,TRBV2,-,CASKPRGGFNEQFF,TGTGCCAGCAAACCCAGGGGAGGGTTCAATGAGCAGTTCTTC
15,TRBJ2-3,-,TRBV19,TRBD2,CASSRPSGSTDTQYF,TGTGCCAGTAGTAGGCCTAGCGGGAGCACAGATACGCAGTATTTT
14,TRBJ2-7,-,TRBV27,-,CASSLFGGGYEQYF,TGTGCCAGCAGTTTATTCGGAGGAGGGTATGAGCAGTACTTC
14,TRBJ2-5,-,TRBV28,-,CASRKGPLQETQYF,TGTGCCAGCAGGAAGGGACCACTCCAAGAGACCCAGTACTTC
13,TRBJ2-1,-,TRBV29-1,-,CSVETGGGNEQFF,TGCAGCGTTGAGACCGGAGGGGGGAATGAGCAGTTCTTC
18,TRBJ2-2,-,TRBV4-2,TRBD2,CASSQGVGALAATGELFF,TGTGCCAGCAGCCAAGGAGTGGGGGCACTAGCGGCCACCGGGGAGCTGTTTTTT
16,TRBJ2-7,few,TRBV15,-,CATSREGGGGSYEQYF,TGTGCCACCAGCAGAGAGGGAGGGGGAGGGTCCTACGAGCAGTACTTC
14,TRBJ1-1,-,TRBV5-1,-,CASSLPGTNTEAFF,TGCGCCAGCAGCTTGCCAGGGACGAACACTGAAGCTTTCTTT
17,TRBJ1-5,-,TRBV2,-,CASSEARGGGSNQPQHF,TGTGCCAGCAGTGAAGCCAGGGGTGGGGGGAGCAATCAGCCCCAGCATTTT
13,TRBJ1-5,-,TRBV2,-,CASSVGPLRPQHF,TGTGCCAGCAGTGTTGGGCCCTTGCGGCCCCAGCATTTT
14,TRBJ2-5,-,TRBV2,-,CASSNEAGKETQYF,TGTGCCAGTAGTAACGAGGCAGGGAAAGAGACCCAGTACTTC
14,TRBJ2-7,-,TRBV30,TRBD2,CAWDLGLAEYEQYF,TGTGCCTGGGACTTGGGACTAGCGGAATACGAGCAGTACTTC
15,TRBJ2-3,-,TRBV2,TRBD2,CASRRLAGGTDTQYF,TGTGCCAGCAGACGACTAGCGGGAGGGACGGATACGCAGTATTTT
13,TRBJ2-3,-,TRBV10-3,TRBD1,CAIMGQVTDTQYF,TGTGCCATCATGGGACAGGTGACAGATACGCAGTATTTT
17,TRBJ2-1,once,TRBV15,-,CATSRDPGQPYRDEQFF,TGTGCCACCAGCAGAGATCCCGGGCAGCCCTACCGGGATGAGCAGTTCTTC
15,TRBJ2-5,-,TRBV28,-,CASSLPQGLGETQYF,TGTGCCAGCAGTTTACCCCAGGGGCTGGGGGAGACCCAGTACTTC
13,TRBJ1-5,-,TRBV28,-,CASRGGTLQPQHF,TGTGCCAGCAGGGGAGGGACACTACAGCCCCAGCATTTT
15,TRBJ2-2,-,TRBV18,-,CASSPQGENTGELFF,TGTGCCAGCTCACCACAGGGGGAGAACACCGGGGAGCTGTTTTTT
15,TRBJ2-1,-,TRBV9,TRBD1,CASSGGTGGSREQFF,TGTGCCAGCAGCGGAGGGACAGGGGGAAGCCGGGAGCAGTTCTTC
15,TRBJ1-1,-,TRBV28,TRBD1,CASSSPGTAIQTAFF,TGTGCCAGCAGTTCGCCCGGGACAGCCATTCAAACGGCTTTCTTT
14,TRBJ2-5,-,TRBV7-9,-,CASSSPGTYETQYF,TGTGCCAGCAGCTCTCCCGGGACTTATGAGACCCAGTACTTC
13,TRBJ1-4,-,TRBV5-6,TRBD1,CASSIPGQEKLFF,TGTGCCAGCAGCATTCCGGGACAGGAAAAACTGTTTTTT
13,TRBJ1-4,-,TRBV28,-,CASRTHPWEKLFF,TGTGCCAGCAGAACCCATCCCTGGGAAAAACTGTTTTTT
14,TRBJ1-2,-,TRBV2,-,CASSESQSNYGYTF,TGTGCCAGCAGTGAAAGCCAGTCTAACTATGGCTACACCTTC
17,TRBJ2-2,-,TRBV9,-,CASSPMIRSSNTGELFF,TGTGCCAGCAGCCCCATGATAAGAAGTTCGAACACCGGGGAGCTGTTTTTT
13,TRBJ1-2,-,TRBV18,-,CASSPQVGYGYTF,TGTGCCAGCTCACCACAGGTTGGCTATGGCTACACCTTC
14,TRBJ2-7,-,TRBV6-5,-,CASSYSTGGYEQYF,TGTGCCAGCAGTTATTCCACTGGCGGGTACGAGCAGTACTTC
17,TRBJ2-2,-,TRBV5-1,TRBD2,CASSLGTSGRFGGELFF,TGCGCCAGCAGCCTCGGGACTAGCGGGAGGTTTGGCGGGGAGCTGTTTTTT
17,TRBJ2-2,-,TRBV9,TRBD2,CASSVQTSGSASGELFF,TGTGCCAGCAGCGTACAGACTAGCGGGAGTGCGTCCGGGGAGCTGTTTTTT
15,TRBJ1-4,-,TRBV6-1,-,CASSEFGGRNEKLFF,TGTGCCAGCAGTGAATTCGGGGGCCGGAATGAAAAACTGTTTTTT
18,TRBJ1-3,-,TRBV9,-,CASSASLGGLSSGNTIYF,TGTGCCAGCAGCGCTTCCCTCGGGGGTCTCAGCTCTGGAAACACCATATATTTT
21,TRBJ2-1,-,TRBV28,TRBD2,CASSFPSSSGRPGSHYNEQFF,TGTGCCAGCAGTTTCCCTAGTTCTAGCGGGAGGCCCGGCTCCCATTACAATGAGCAGTTCTTC
15,TRBJ1-1,-,TRBV28,-,CASKEGGTMNTEAFF,TGTGCCAGCAAAGAAGGGGGAACCATGAACACTGAAGCTTTCTTT
14,TRBJ2-5,-,TRBV7-8,-,CASSLDRAGETQYF,TGTGCCAGCAGCTTAGATCGGGCAGGAGAGACCCAGTACTTC
14,TRBJ1-5,-,TRBV15,-,CATSRLQGSQPQHF,TGTGCCACCAGCAGGCTACAGGGTAGCCAGCCCCAGCATTTT
16,TRBJ1-2,-,TRBV28,-,CASSLYGTFEGYGYTF,TGTGCCAGCAGTTTATATGGGACATTTGAAGGCTATGGCTACACCTTC
16,TRBJ1-1,-,TRBV18,TRBD1,CASSPTGQGLSTEAFF,TGTGCCAGCTCACCCACCGGACAGGGGTTGAGCACTGAAGCTTTCTTT
12,TRBJ1-5,-,TRBV2,-,CASKDRSKPQHF,TGTGCCAGCAAGGACCGTTCAAAGCCCCAGCATTTT
12,TRBJ2-5,-,TRBV15,-,CATSRDGETQYF,TGTGCCACCAGCAGAGATGGGGAGACCCAGTACTTC
14,TRBJ2-3,-,TRBV2,-,CASSIISSSDTQYF,TGTGCCAGCAGTATAATTTCCAGTTCAGATACGCAGTATTTT
16,TRBJ1-5,-,TRBV7-2,TRBD1,CASSLVGTDGNQPQHF,TGTGCCAGCAGCTTAGTCGGGACAGATGGCAATCAGCCCCAGCATTTT
13,TRBJ2-7,-,TRBV25-1,-,CASSEGLTGEQYF,TGTGCCAGCAGTGAAGGGTTAACAGGCGAGCAGTACTTC
13,TRBJ1-2,-,TRBV7-2,TRBD1,CASSDRVASGYTF,TGTGCCAGCAGCGACAGGGTTGCTAGTGGCTACACCTTC
13,TRBJ2-1,-,TRBV6-1,-,CASSWAVGYEQFF,TGTGCCAGCAGTTGGGCCGTAGGCTATGAGCAGTTCTTC
16,TRBJ2-5,once,TRBV4-2,-,CASSQPQAPVQETQYF,TGTGCCAGCAGCCAGCCACAAGCCCCAGTACAAGAGACCCAGTACTTC
16,TRBJ2-1,-,TRBV15,-,CATSRARSTAYNEQFF,TGTGCCACCAGCAGAGCTCGGAGTACGGCCTACAATGAGCAGTTCTTC
12,TRBJ2-7,once,TRBV5-1,TRBD1,CASSQGTGEQYF,TGCGCCAGCAGCCAGGGGACAGGGGAGCAGTACTTC
16,TRBJ2-3,-,TRBV7-7,-,CASSPGAVGATDTQYF,TGTGCCAGCAGCCCCGGGGCAGTGGGGGCGACAGATACGCAGTATTTT
15,TRBJ1-2,-,TRBV9,-,CASSVGGAETYGYTF,TGTGCCAGCAGCGTAGGAGGGGCAGAGACCTATGGCTACACCTTC